Listed below are T cell receptor beta chains from one sample, sequenced in a study of blood T cell repertoires in COVID-19. Only in-frame clones appear in the TCRdb table, and some are missing; sequencing was by immunoSEQ multiplex PCR. The table records around 140,000 clones, nearly 85% of them present only once. The material sequenced was PBMCs or T cells enriched from blood (not recorded which). The receptors were gathered from a man over 45 in a cohort exposed to, infected with or recovered from COVID-19 (not recorded which). Each CDR3 is given with its conserved first and last residue.

v_call cdr3_aa
TRBV7-9 CASSITAPDTQYF
TRBV18 CASSPPDNPLEQFF
TRBV28 CASSYAGAAGLPEAFF
TRBV21-1 CASSKGRSGGCTDTQYF
TRBV27 CASRGGISEQYF
TRBV30 CAWNRVEGNTIYF
TRBV27 CASSFVQGADSPLHF
TRBV28 CASSTSGHNEQFF
TRBV28 CASRQDRGQTEAFF
TRBV27 CASSLGRPYEQYF
TRBV28 CASSLGGTGAFF
TRBV10-2 CASSAQGLRNEQFF
TRBV19 CASSMPRGYYGYTF
TRBV19 CASSISQGAYEQYF
TRBV6-2/TRBV6-3 CASSSRTSLGAKNIQYF
TRBV30 CALSRTGRSGIQYF
TRBV28 CASSLGTGGFEAFF